This record looks at one T cell receptor (beta chain) sequence and its context. Its antigen remains unknown. Researchers ran the PCR with 60 Vbeta and 13 Jbeta primers. Using immunoSEQ multiplex PCR, the repertoire was profiled, and TCRdb retains in-frame clones only, with some absent. Here the sample spans 95,000 or so clones, roughly two thirds being singletons. This specimen comes from a study of cytomegalovirus exposure and HLA in healthy donors. The length of the CDR3 is 13 residues. The germline V gene has CDR1 SGDLS and CDR2 YYNGEE. Trimming removed 4 bases from V and 5 bases from J, with 10 bases in between. Study-wide results and limits: Prior analysis indicated that the majority of TCR beta V segments exhibited productivity approximately 87% or approximately 30% of the time.

The clonotype originates from a woman between 45 and 60 years old in good health and CMV-seropositive. The V call is TRBV9, the J call TRBJ1-5, with D possibly matching TRBD1 (6 bases). Sequenced material: PBMCs. The CDR3 DNA follows: TGTGCCAGCAGCAAGGGGGGGGATCAGCCCCAGCATTTT. Translation: CASSKGGDQPQHF.